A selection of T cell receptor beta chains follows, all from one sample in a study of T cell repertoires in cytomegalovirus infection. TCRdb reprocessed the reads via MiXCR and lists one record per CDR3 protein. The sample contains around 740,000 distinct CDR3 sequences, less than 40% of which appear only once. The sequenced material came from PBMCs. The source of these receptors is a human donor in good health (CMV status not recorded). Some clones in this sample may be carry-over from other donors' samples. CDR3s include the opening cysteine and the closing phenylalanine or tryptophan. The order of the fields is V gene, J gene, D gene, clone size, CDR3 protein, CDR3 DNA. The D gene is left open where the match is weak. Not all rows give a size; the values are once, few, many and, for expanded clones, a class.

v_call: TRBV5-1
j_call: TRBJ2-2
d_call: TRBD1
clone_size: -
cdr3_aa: CASSFEVQGAGELFF
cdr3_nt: TGCGCCAGCAGCTTCGAGGTACAGGGGGCCGGGGAGCTGTTTTTT

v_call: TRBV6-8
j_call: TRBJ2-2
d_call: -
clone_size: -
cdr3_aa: CASSYSAAPNTGELFF
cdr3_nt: TGTGCCAGCAGTTACTCGGCAGCTCCGAACACCGGGGAGCTGTTTTTT

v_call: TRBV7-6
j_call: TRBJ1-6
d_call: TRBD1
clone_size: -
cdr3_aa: CASSLGSYRGHNSPLHF
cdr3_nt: TGTGCCAGCAGCTTAGGGAGCTACAGGGGGCATAATTCACCCCTCCACTTT

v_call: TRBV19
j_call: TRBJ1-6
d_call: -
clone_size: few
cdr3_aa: CASSIAGADSPLHF
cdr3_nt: TGTGCCAGTAGTATAGCCGGGGCAGATTCACCCCTCCACTTT

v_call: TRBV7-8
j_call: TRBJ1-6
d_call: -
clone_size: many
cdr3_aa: CASSLEVRADLSPLHF
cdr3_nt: TGTGCCAGCAGCTTAGAAGTCCGGGCGGACCTTTCACCCCTCCACTTT

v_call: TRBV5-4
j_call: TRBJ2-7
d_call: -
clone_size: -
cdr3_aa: CASTFGPSSYEQYF
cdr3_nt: TGTGCCAGCACCTTCGGCCCCAGCTCCTACGAGCAGTACTTC

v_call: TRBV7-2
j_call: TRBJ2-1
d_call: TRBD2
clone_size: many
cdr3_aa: CASSLDGRSSYNEQFF
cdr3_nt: TGTGCCAGCAGCTTAGACGGGAGGAGTTCCTACAATGAGCAGTTCTTC

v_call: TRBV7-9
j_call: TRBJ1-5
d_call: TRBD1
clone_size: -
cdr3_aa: CASSSGTGLYHQPQHF
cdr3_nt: TGTGCCAGCAGCTCCGGGACAGGGTTGTATCATCAGCCCCAGCATTTT

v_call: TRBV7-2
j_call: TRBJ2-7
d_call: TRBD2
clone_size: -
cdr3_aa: CASSLDLAGRAPYEQYF
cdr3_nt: TGTGCCAGCAGCTTAGACCTAGCCGGGAGGGCCCCCTACGAGCAGTACTTC

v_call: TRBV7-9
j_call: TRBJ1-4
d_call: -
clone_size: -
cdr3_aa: CASSSHEGRTNEKLFF
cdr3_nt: TGTGCCAGCAGTTCCCACGAGGGGCGGACTAATGAAAAACTGTTTTTT

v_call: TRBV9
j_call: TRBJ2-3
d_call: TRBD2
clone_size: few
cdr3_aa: CASSPRTSGGALDTQYF
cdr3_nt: TGTGCCAGCAGCCCGCGGACTAGCGGGGGGGCATTAGATACGCAGTATTTT

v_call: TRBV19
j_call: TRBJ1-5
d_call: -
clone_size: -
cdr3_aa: CASSIGGEFGNQPQHF
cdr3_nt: TGTGCCAGTAGTATTGGAGGGGAATTTGGCAATCAGCCCCAGCATTTT

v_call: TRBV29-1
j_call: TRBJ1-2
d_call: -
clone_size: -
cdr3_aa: CSVQGISYGYTF
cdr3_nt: TGCAGCGTGCAGGGGATTTCCTATGGCTACACCTTC

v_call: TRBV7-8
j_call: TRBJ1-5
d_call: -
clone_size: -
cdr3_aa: CASSLVGGAHQPQHF
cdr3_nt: TGTGCCAGCAGCTTAGTTGGAGGGGCCCATCAGCCCCAGCATTTT

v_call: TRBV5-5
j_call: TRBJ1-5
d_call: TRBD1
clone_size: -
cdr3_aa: CASSVQGGRQPQHF
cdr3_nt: TGTGCCAGCAGCGTGCAGGGGGGACGGCAGCCCCAGCATTTT

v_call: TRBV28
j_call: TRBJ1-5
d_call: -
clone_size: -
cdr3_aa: CASSLFLNQPQHF
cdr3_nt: TGTGCCAGCAGTTTATTCCTCAATCAGCCCCAGCATTTT

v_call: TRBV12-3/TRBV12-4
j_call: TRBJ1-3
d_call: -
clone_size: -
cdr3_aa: CASSLPGGTIYF
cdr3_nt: TGTGCCAGCAGTTTACCGGGAGGCACCATATATTTT

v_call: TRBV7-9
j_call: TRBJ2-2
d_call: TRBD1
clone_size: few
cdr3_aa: CASRQGSGELFF
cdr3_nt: TGTGCCAGCAGACAGGGGTCCGGGGAGCTGTTTTTT

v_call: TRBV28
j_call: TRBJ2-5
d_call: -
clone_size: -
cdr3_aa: CASSFWGRQETQYF
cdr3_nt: TGTGCCAGCAGTTTTTGGGGACGGCAAGAGACCCAGTACTTC

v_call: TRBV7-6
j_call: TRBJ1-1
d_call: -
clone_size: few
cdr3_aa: CASSLGPQSNTEAFF
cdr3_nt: TGTGCCAGCAGCTTAGGCCCCCAATCGAACACTGAAGCTTTCTTT

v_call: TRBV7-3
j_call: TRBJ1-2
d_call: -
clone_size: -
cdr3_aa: CASSLTPRGYGYTF
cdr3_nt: TGTGCCAGCAGCTTAACCCCCAGGGGATATGGCTACACCTTC

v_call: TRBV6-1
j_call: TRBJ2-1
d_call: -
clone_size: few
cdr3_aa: CASGRASYNEQFF
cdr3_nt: TGTGCCAGCGGGCGGGCCTCCTACAATGAGCAGTTCTTC

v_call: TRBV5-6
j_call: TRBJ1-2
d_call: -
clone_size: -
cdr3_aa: CASSLEGGMINYGYTF
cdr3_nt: TGTGCCAGCAGCTTGGAAGGGGGGATGATTAACTATGGCTACACCTTC

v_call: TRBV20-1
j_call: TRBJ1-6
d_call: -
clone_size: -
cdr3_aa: CSARDGQNNSPLHF
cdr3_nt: TGCAGTGCTAGAGATGGGCAGAATAATTCACCCCTCCACTTT

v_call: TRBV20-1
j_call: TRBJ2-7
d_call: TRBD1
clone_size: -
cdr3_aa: CSCGQVLEHYF
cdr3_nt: TGCAGTTGCGGACAGGTCCTCGAGCATTACTTC

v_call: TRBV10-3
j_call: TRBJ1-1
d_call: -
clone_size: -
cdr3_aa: CAISRTDNTEAFF
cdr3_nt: TGTGCCATCAGCCGGACGGATAACACTGAAGCTTTCTTT

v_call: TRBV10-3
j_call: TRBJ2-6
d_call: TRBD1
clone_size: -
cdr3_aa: CANPTGDCTSSGANVLTF
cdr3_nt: TGTGCCAACCCGACAGGGGACTGTACAAGCTCTGGGGCCAACGTCCTGACTTTC

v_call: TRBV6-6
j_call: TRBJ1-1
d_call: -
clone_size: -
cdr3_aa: CASSSTLGIEAFF
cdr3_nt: TGTGCCAGCAGTTCAACCCTGGGGATCGAAGCTTTCTTT

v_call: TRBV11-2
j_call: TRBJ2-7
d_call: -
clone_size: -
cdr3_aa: CASSVVGLHEQYF
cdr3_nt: TGTGCCAGCAGCGTAGTAGGGTTGCACGAGCAGTACTTC

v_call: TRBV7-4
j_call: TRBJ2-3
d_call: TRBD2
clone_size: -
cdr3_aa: CASSLYTSGATDTQYF
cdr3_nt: TGTGCCAGCAGCTTATATACTAGCGGGGCCACAGATACGCAGTATTTT

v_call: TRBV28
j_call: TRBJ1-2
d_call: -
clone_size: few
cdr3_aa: CASSPTPETNYGYTF
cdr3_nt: TGTGCCAGCAGTCCTACACCAGAGACTAACTATGGCTACACCTTC

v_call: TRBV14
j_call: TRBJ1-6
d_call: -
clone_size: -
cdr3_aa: CASSGGGPPNSPLHF
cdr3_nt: TGTGCCAGCAGCGGGGGCGGGCCGCCTAATTCACCCCTCCACTTT

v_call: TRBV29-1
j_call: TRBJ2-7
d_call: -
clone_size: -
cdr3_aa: CSVGKSGFYEQYF
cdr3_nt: TGCAGCGTGGGGAAGAGCGGATTCTACGAGCAGTACTTC